The 24 T cell receptor beta chains reported below all come from one sample, sequenced in a study of shared clonotypes between healthy human individuals. Using immunoSEQ multiplex PCR, the repertoire was profiled, and TCRdb retains in-frame clones only, with some absent. Of 900,000 to 1,200,000 clones in the sample, around 78% were seen once. Source material: memory CD4+ T cells from PBMCs. Subset defined: CD45RA-negative fraction. These receptors came from a man between 18 and 35 years old in good health. Some clones in this sample may be carry-over from other donors' samples.

The rearrangement links TRBV9 to TRBJ1-5, with D maybe TRBD1 (6 bases). The V gene lost 2 bases and the J gene lost 7 bases, with 16 bases spanning the gap. This CDR3 contains 15 residues. Germline CDR1 is SGDLS and CDR2 is YYNGEE. DNA for the CDR3: TGTGCCAGCAGCGTGGGGCGGGGGGCAGGACAGCCCCAGCATTTT. Translated, it gives CASSVGRGAGQPQHF.

The chain links TRBV28 to TRBJ2-7; no firm D call. The CDR3 totals 15 residues. The V gene lost 5 bases and the J gene lost 3 bases, with 17 bases spanning the gap. The germline gives CDR1 MDHEN, CDR2 SYDVKM. The CDR3 protein is CASSIIPQANYEQYF. As DNA, the CDR3 is TGTGCCAGCAGTATTATCCCCCAGGCGAACTACGAGCAGTACTTC.

Worth noting for this clone: Within the sample, other DNA sequences also encode this same CDR3. The V gene is TRBV18, the J gene TRBJ2-7; D is uncertain. Germline V lookup: CDR1 KGHSH, CDR2 LQKENI. V lost 6 bases to trimming and J lost 1 base, with 10 bases between them. This CDR3 contains 13 residues. CDR3 coding DNA: TGTGCCAGCTCCCCCTCCTCATCCTACGAGCAGTACTTC. Encoded protein: CASSPSSSYEQYF.

This chain joins TRBV7-8 and TRBJ2-3; 10 bases agree with TRBD2. This CDR3 has 20 residues. In germline, CDR1 is SGHVS, CDR2 FQNEAQ. The junction had 16 bases not matched to a gene; V was cut back by 0 bases and J by 4 bases. In DNA, the CDR3 is TGTGCCAGCAGCTTAGCCCGGGAAGGTAGCGGGAGGAGGCTGGCAGATACGCAGTATTTT. It is translated as CASSLAREGSGRRLADTQYF.

V and J are TRBV5-1 and TRBJ2-3; TRBD2 aligns across 8 bases. Germline V gives CDR1 SGHRS, CDR2 YFSETQ. This CDR3 contains 15 residues. Trimming cost V 3 bases and J 4 bases; bases outside gene matches: 7. The CDR3 is CASSSSGSVPDTQYF. The CDR3 DNA reads as TGCGCCAGCAGCTCCAGCGGGAGTGTCCCAGATACGCAGTATTTT.

This clone has a count of ten or more. V usage is TRBV6-7 and J usage is TRBJ2-7, with a possible D match to TRBD2 (5 bases). TRBV6-7 is designated an ORF whose function remains uncertain. Trimming cost V 2 bases and J 2 bases, with 10 bases left between them. CDR3 size: 14 residues. CDR3 nucleotide sequence: TGTGCCAGCAGTTACGGCGGGTTCCCCTACGAGCAGTACTTC. This encodes CASSYGGFPYEQYF.

As for this clone: Other DNA variants within this sample encode the same CDR3. The genes are TRBV5-1 and TRBJ2-4; possibly TRBD2 for D (6 bases). V was clipped by 0 bases and J by 1 base, with 8 bases between them. The CDR3 is 15 residues long. In germline, CDR1 is SGHRS, CDR2 YFSETQ. The CDR3 sequence is CASSLDGGAKNIQYF. In DNA form, the CDR3 reads TGCGCCAGCAGCTTGGACGGAGGGGCCAAAAACATTCAGTACTTC. Supplemented by reference TRBV5-1 and TRBJ2-4, the full variable domain reads KAGVTQTPRYLIKTRGQQVTLSCSPISGHRSVSWYQQTPGQGLQFLFEYFSETQRNKGNFPGRFSGRQFSNSRSEMNVSTLELGDSALYLCASSLDGGAKNIQYFGAGTRLSVL.

V usage is TRBV5-3 and J usage is TRBJ1-4, with D perhaps matching TRBD1 (6 bases). TRBV5-3 is an ORF, with its function uncertain. V was shortened by 4 bases and J by 5 bases, with 15 bases between the two germline ends. The CDR3 is made up of 15 amino acids. The CDR3: CARSPGGQGNEKLFF. The CDR3 DNA reads as TGTGCCAGAAGCCCCGGGGGGCAGGGGAATGAAAAACTGTTTTTT.

This chain connects TRBV14 to TRBJ2-5; no reliable D call. CDR3 size: 13 residues. Per the germline V gene, CDR1 is SGHDN and CDR2 is FVKESK. Trimming stripped 1 base from V and 1 base from J, with 4 bases between. In DNA, the CDR3 is TGTGCCAGCAGCCAAGTGATCCAAGAGACCCAGTACTTC. Translated: CASSQVIQETQYF.

V is TRBV13 and J is TRBJ2-3, with a weak D call TRBD1 (6 bases). V gave up 6 bases and J gave up 4 bases, with 14 bases separating them. The CDR3 consists of 14 residues. The V gene's germline CDR1 is PRHDT and CDR2 FYEKMQ (reference sequence). CDR3 nucleotide sequence: TGTGCCAGCAGAAACTCCAGGGGTTCAGATACGCAGTATTTT. This sequence encodes CASRNSRGSDTQYF. The variable domain in full, with the rest retrieved from reference TRBV13 and TRBJ2-3, is AAGVIQSPRHLIKEKRETATLKCYPIPRHDTVYWYQQGPGQDPQFLISFYEKMQSDKGSIPDRFSAQQFSDYHSELNMSSLELGDSALYFCASRNSRGSDTQYFGPGTRLTVL.

V usage is TRBV4-2 and J usage is TRBJ1-3, with D hard to call. Germline loops: CDR1 LGHNA, CDR2 YNFKEQ. This CDR3 contains 14 residues. Trimming removed 4 bases at V and 8 bases at J, with 15 bases between. Written as DNA, the CDR3 is TGTGCCAGCAGCCCAAGTGGGTCGATAGACACCATATATTTT. Residues: CASSPSGSIDTIYF.

This rearrangement joins TRBV7-2 to TRBJ2-7; the match to TRBD1 covers 12 bases. Trimming removed 5 bases from V and 2 bases from J; junction bases left unmatched: 4. CDR1 is SGHTA and CDR2 is FQGNSA in the germline V gene. The CDR3 contains 15 residues. This CDR3 is CASSQGTGGTYEQYF. The CDR3 nucleotides are TGTGCCAGCAGCCAGGGGACAGGGGGCACCTACGAGCAGTACTTC. The full variable domain, completed using reference TRBV7-2 and TRBJ2-7, is GAGVSQSPSNKVTEKGKDVELRCDPISGHTALYWYRQSLGQGLEFLIYFQGNSAPDKSGLPSDRFSAERTGGSVSTLTIQRTQQEDSAVYLCASSQGTGGTYEQYFGPGTRLTVT.

With regard to this clone: A much bigger clone sits one base away, suggesting this may be a read error. The CDR3 end shows no conserved phenylalanine or tryptophan, and so a read error is likely. This rearrangement joins TRBV4-2 to TRBJ2-6; D is ambiguous. The V gene's germline CDR1 is LGHNA and CDR2 YNFKEQ. CDR3 length: 16 residues. V was trimmed by 0 bases and J by 0 bases, leaving 6 bases between them. As DNA, the CDR3 is TGTGCCAGCAGCCAAGATCAGAGCTCTGGGGCCAACGTCCTGACTCTC. As protein: CASSQDQSSGANVLTL.

This rearrangement joins TRBV7-9 to TRBJ1-3; no reliable D call. Trimming took off 5 bases at V and 0 bases at J, with 8 bases between the two ends. Germline V gene sequence: CDR1 SEHNR, CDR2 FQNEAQ (reference sequence). CDR3 length: 14 amino acids. In nucleotides, the CDR3 is TGTGCCAGCAGCCTCCCAGGCTCTGGAAACACCATATATTTT. It codes for CASSLPGSGNTIYF.

This clone has only a few counts. The rearrangement joins TRBV5-1 to TRBJ2-2; weak D call: TRBD2 (5 bases). From germline, CDR1 is SGHRS and CDR2 YFSETQ. V lost 4 bases and J 1 base, leaving 11 bases between the germline ends. This CDR3 has 15 residues. The chain's CDR3 is CASSASLGNTGELFF. In nucleotides, the CDR3 is TGCGCCAGCAGCGCCTCACTAGGGAACACCGGGGAGCTGTTTTTT.

This chain uses TRBV10-3 with TRBJ2-4; D is perhaps TRBD1 or TRBD2 (5 bases each). Germline-derived CDR1 and CDR2 are ENHRY and SYGVKD. The CDR3 totals 11 residues. The V gene lost 8 bases and the J gene lost 7 bases, with 9 bases spanning the gap. The CDR3 reads CAIGWGNIQYF. The CDR3 DNA is TGTGCCATCGGGTGGGGGAACATTCAGTACTTC.

A remark on this clone: This may be a read error, as it is one base from a much larger clone. The same CDR3 can be traced to other DNA sequences in this sample. This sequence joins TRBV29-1 and TRBJ1-5; D gene unclear. Germline CDR1 and CDR2: SQVTM and ANQGSEA. This CDR3 region has 13 residues. The CDR3: CSVEAYSNQPQHF. The CDR3 DNA reads as TGCAGCGTTGAGGCTTATAGCAATCAGCCCCAGCACTTT.

A note on this clone: In the same sample, other DNA sequences code for this CDR3. The gene calls are TRBV11-3 and TRBJ2-3, with a weak D call TRBD2 (6 bases). This CDR3 comprises 14 residues. V dropped 5 bases and J dropped 1 base, with 10 bases sitting between them. Germline V gene lookup returns CDR1 SGHNT and CDR2 YENEEA. As DNA, the CDR3 is TGTGCCAGCAGCCTAGGCGGGGGCACAGATACGCAGTATTTT. It is translated as CASSLGGGTDTQYF.

This clone was seen a few times. The chain is built from TRBV27 and TRBJ1-6; 7 nucleotides agree with TRBD1. This CDR3 region has 19 residues. Trimming removed 5 bases from V and 8 bases from J; junction bases left unmatched: 21. Germline V gene sequence: CDR1 MNHEY, CDR2 SMNVEV (reference sequence). The CDR3 loop reads CASSLGRQGGIGSYSPLHF. The CDR3 DNA follows: TGTGCCAGCAGTCTGGGTCGGCAGGGGGGAATCGGAAGCTATTCACCCCTCCACTTT.

The chain employs TRBV5-1 and TRBJ1-2; no firm D call. The CDR3 consists of 14 residues. Germline lookup yields CDR1 SGHRS and CDR2 YFSETQ. Trimming removed 0 bases at V and 8 bases at J, with 14 bases between. The CDR3 DNA reads as TGCGCCAGCAGCTTGGATGAGCCGAGCTTAGGCTACACCTTC. It codes for CASSLDEPSLGYTF.

Concerning this clone itself: A read error is likely here: a far larger clone is one base away. This chain's CDR3 is CASSLGLAGNNEQFF. In nucleotides, the CDR3 is TGTGCCAGCAGCTTGGGACTAGCGGGAAACAATGAGCAGTTCTTC. This chain links TRBV7-8 with TRBJ2-1; 13 positions agree with TRBD2. Germline CDR1 is SGHVS and CDR2 is FQNEAQ. V dropped 3 bases and J dropped 5; count of bases not matched to a gene: 1. There are 15 residues in the CDR3. Combining the CDR3 with reference TRBV7-8 and TRBJ2-1 gives the whole variable domain GAGVSQSPRYKVAKRGQDVALRCDPISGHVSLFWYQQALGQGPEFLTYFQNEAQLDKSGLPSDRFFAERPEGSVSTLKIQRTQQEDSAVYLCASSLGLAGNNEQFFGPGTRLTVL.

The genes are TRBV15 and TRBJ2-1; no clear D gene. The CDR3 has 12 residues. Trimming took 0 bases from V and 8 from J, leaving 5 bases between them. The germline gives CDR1 LNHNV, CDR2 YYDKDF (reference sequence). Written as DNA, the CDR3 is TGTGCCACCAGCAGAGATTCACATGAGCAGTTCTTC. Translating gives CATSRDSHEQFF.

The rearrangement uses TRBV6-1 and TRBJ2-3, with TRBD1 identical over 7 bases. Per the germline V gene, CDR1 is MNHNS and CDR2 is SASEGT. The CDR3 sequence is 15 residues long. Trimming cost V 7 bases and J 3 bases; bases outside gene matches: 10. The CDR3 loop is CASIFKGQRTDTQYF. CDR3 DNA sequence: TGTGCCAGCATCTTCAAGGGACAGAGGACAGATACGCAGTATTTT.

This clone was detected only once. The rearrangement uses TRBV18 and TRBJ2-7, with D unresolved. Germline CDR1 is KGHSH and CDR2 is LQKENI. This CDR3 spans 14 amino acids. V lost 0 bases, J lost 3 bases, and 9 bases lay in between. DNA for the CDR3: TGTGCCAGCTCACCACCGGGCCGCAACTACGAGCAGTACTTC. It translates to CASSPPGRNYEQYF.